This passage covers 26 T cell receptor beta chains from one sample sequenced in a study of beta chain features in type 1 diabetes. cDNA synthesis used the whole RNA isolate, giving expressed TCRB sequences. Clones were read by immunoSEQ multiplex PCR, and TCRdb kept only the in-frame ones, dropping some. The data show around 340,000 clones, with about 20% seen just once and 0.044% held by the top ten. Material: naive CD4+ T cells from blood. The receptors were gathered from a woman younger than 35 in good health.

A few counts support this clone. The chain employs TRBV9 and TRBJ1-2; unclear D gene. V lost 4 bases to trimming and J lost 8 bases, with 15 bases between them. Germline V gene sequence: CDR1 SGDLS, CDR2 YYNGEE. The CDR3 is 13 residues long. CDR3 region: CASSNDRSGGYTF. CDR3 in DNA: TGTGCCAGCAGCAATGACCGATCAGGAGGCTACACCTTC. Combining the CDR3 with reference TRBV9 and TRBJ1-2 gives the whole variable domain DSGVTQTPKHLITATGQRVTLRCSPRSGDLSVYWYQQSLDQGLQFLIQYYNGEERAKGNILERFSAQQFPDLHSELNLSSLELGDSALYFCASSNDRSGGYTFGSGTRLTVV.

This clone was counted between two and nine times. The V and J genes are TRBV30 and TRBJ2-3, with 7 bases matching TRBD2. With 5 bases clipped from V and 8 bases from J, the junction kept 7 bases outside the gene matches. This CDR3 is built from 12 residues. Germline V gives CDR1 GTSNPN, CDR2 SVGIG (reference sequence). The CDR3 spells CAWASGGGTQYF. CDR3 nucleotides: TGTGCCTGGGCGTCAGGCGGGGGTACGCAGTATTTT.

V is TRBV5-1 and J is TRBJ2-5; 8 bases agree with TRBD2. In germline, CDR1 is SGHRS, CDR2 YFSETQ. J gave up 1 base and V 4 bases, and 9 bases lay outside the gene matches. CDR3 length: 16 amino acids. Here the CDR3 reads CASSGAQRGSQETQYF. CDR3 nucleotides: TGCGCCAGCAGCGGGGCCCAGCGGGGGTCCCAAGAGACCCAGTACTTC.

This clone was detected only a few times. The J gene is TRBJ2-7, the V gene TRBV27, with TRBD1 matching 8 bases. V trimming: 0 bases; J trimming: 0 bases; junction bases outside the gene matches: 1. The length of the CDR3 is 15 residues. Per the germline V gene, CDR1 is MNHEY and CDR2 is SMNVEV (reference sequence). The CDR3 sequence is CASSLSDRVSYEQYF. As DNA, the CDR3 is TGTGCCAGCAGTTTATCGGACAGGGTCTCCTACGAGCAGTACTTC.

The table lists this clone with a few counts. V is TRBV10-3 and J is TRBJ2-3; D is ambiguous. The CDR3 contains 12 residues. Trimming removed 1 base at V and 4 bases at J, with 3 bases between. The V gene's germline CDR1 is ENHRY and CDR2 SYGVKD. CDR3 DNA sequence: TGTGCCATCAGTGAGTTCGCAGATACGCAGTATTTT. Amino acid sequence: CAISEFADTQYF.

This clone came up a few times. V is TRBV5-1 and J is TRBJ2-3; D might be TRBD1 (6 bases). This CDR3 spans 13 amino acids. Germline CDR1 reads SGHRS; CDR2 reads YFSETQ. V dropped 6 bases and J dropped 5 bases, with 13 bases sitting between them. The CDR3 sequence: CASTNKGEDTQYF. The CDR3 coding sequence is TGCGCCAGCACTAACAAGGGGGAAGATACGCAGTATTTT.

The V and J genes are TRBV7-2 and TRBJ2-7; 11 bases are shared with TRBD2. The V gene end was trimmed by 6 bases and the J gene end by 0 bases; junction bases not matched to a gene: 7. Germline V gene data show CDR1 as SGHTA and CDR2 as FQGNSA. This CDR3 has 16 residues. As DNA, the CDR3 is TGTGCCAGCAGGATAGCGGGAGGGACGCCCTCCTACGAGCAGTACTTC. Protein product: CASRIAGGTPSYEQYF.

Concerning this clone itself: A read error may produce the germline difference seen at one junction end. As DNA, the CDR3 is TGTGCCAGCTCACCAGAGACAGGGGGCCCCAATTTC. This translates into CASSPETGGPNF. The J gene is TRBJ2-7, the V gene TRBV18; 10 nucleotides match TRBD1. Germline V gene data show CDR1 as KGHSH and CDR2 as LQKENI. The CDR3 sequence is 12 residues long.

The chain employs TRBV4-1 and TRBJ1-2, with D possibly matching TRBD1 (5 bases). Germline V gene data show CDR1 as MGHRA and CDR2 as YSYEKL. The length of the CDR3 is 15 residues. Trimming cost V 1 base and J 4 bases, with 13 bases left between them. In nucleotides, the CDR3 is TGCGCCAGCAGCCAAGGATCAGGGCGTCCCTATGGCTACACCTTC. Amino acids: CASSQGSGRPYGYTF.

V usage is TRBV6-6 and J usage is TRBJ1-1; D gene ambiguous. With 6 bases removed from V and 5 bases from J, the gap between germline ends came to 13 bases. The CDR3 contains 13 residues. Germline V lookup: CDR1 MNHNY, CDR2 SVGAGI (reference sequence). The CDR3 DNA follows: TGTGCCAGCAGGGAAAACGGGGTAACTGAAGCTTTCTTT. Translation: CASRENGVTEAFF.

The chain carries TRBV5-1 and TRBJ2-2; the D gene is possibly TRBD1 (5 bases). Germline assignment: CDR1 SGHRS and CDR2 YFSETQ. With 5 bases removed from V and 0 bases from J, the gap between germline ends came to 11 bases. The CDR3 spans 15 residues. The CDR3 sequence: CASRLRQSNTGELFF. In DNA form, the CDR3 reads TGCGCCAGCAGACTTCGACAGTCGAACACCGGGGAGCTGTTTTTT.

This clone has just a few counts. The chain combines TRBV2 with TRBJ2-3; D may be TRBD2 (5 bases). Germline values: CDR1 SNHLY, CDR2 FYNNEI. Trimming pared 6 bases from V and 2 bases from J, leaving 18 bases between. This CDR3 contains 16 residues. The CDR3 is CASRARGLADTDTQYF. The CDR3 nucleotides are TGTGCCAGCAGAGCCCGTGGGCTAGCAGACACAGATACGCAGTATTTT. The whole variable domain, filled in from reference TRBV2 and TRBJ2-3, reads EPEVTQTPSHQVTQMGQEVILRCVPISNHLYFYWYRQILGQKVEFLVSFYNNEISEKSEIFDDQFSVERPDGSNFTLKIRSTKLEDSAMYFCASRARGLADTDTQYFGPGTRLTVL.

This clone was seen only a few times. This rearrangement joins TRBV19 to TRBJ2-3; D remains unclear. Germline loops: CDR1 LNHDA, CDR2 SQIVND (reference sequence). With 7 bases removed from V and 5 bases from J, the gap between germline ends came to 10 bases. The CDR3 consists of 12 residues. In nucleotides, the CDR3 is TGTGCCAGTAATCGAGAGATAGATACGCAGTATTTT. Residues: CASNREIDTQYF.

This clone appeared a few times. This chain connects TRBV15 to TRBJ1-2; 8 nucleotides agree with TRBD1. Germline CDR1 reads LNHNV; CDR2 reads YYDKDF (reference sequence). The CDR3 is 15 amino acids. V trimming: 1 base; J trimming: 4 bases; junction bases outside the gene matches: 5. CDR3 coding DNA: TGTGCCACCAGCAGAGTGGGCGACAGGGGCTATGGCTACACCTTC. Residues: CATSRVGDRGYGYTF.

This rearrangement joins TRBV7-2 to TRBJ2-1; 8 bases match TRBD1. The CDR3 runs to 15 residues. V dropped 5 bases and J dropped 13; count of bases not matched to a gene: 16. Germline V gives CDR1 SGHTA, CDR2 FQGNSA. CDR3 in amino acids: CASSQNGPPTGGQFF. For the CDR3, the DNA is TGTGCCAGCAGCCAAAACGGTCCGCCTACAGGGGGACAGTTCTTC.

This clone has only a few counts. This chain connects TRBV30 to TRBJ1-5; 7 bases map to TRBD1. This CDR3 region has 13 residues. Germline V gene lookup returns CDR1 GTSNPN and CDR2 SVGIG (reference sequence). Losses at the gene ends were 2 bases for V and 5 bases for J; bases not matched to a gene: 3. The DNA for the CDR3 is TGTGCCTGGAGTCCCAGGGGGGATCAGCCCCAGCATTTT. Residues: CAWSPRGDQPQHF.

This clone was counted between two and nine times. This chain links TRBV6-5 with TRBJ2-7; the D is unclear. Trimming took off 8 bases at V and 3 bases at J, with 8 bases between the two ends. Germline lookup yields CDR1 MNHEY and CDR2 SVGAGI. The length of the CDR3 is 11 residues. The CDR3, as DNA: TGTGCCAGCCGCACACACTACGAGCAGTACTTC. It codes for CASRTHYEQYF.

This clone was picked up a small number of times. The chain is built from TRBV9 and TRBJ2-3; 8 bases agree with TRBD1. Germline V lookup: CDR1 SGDLS, CDR2 YYNGEE. Trimming at V came to 1 base and at J to 5 bases, leaving 3 bases not matched to a gene. The CDR3 totals 14 residues. CDR3 nucleotide sequence: TGTGCCAGCAGCGTACAGGGGGCAGGAGATACGCAGTATTTT. Its protein product is CASSVQGAGDTQYF.

J is TRBJ2-5 and V is TRBV7-2; 10 nucleotides agree with TRBD2. The CDR3 is 15 amino acids. The ends lost 1 base at V and 3 bases at J; junction bases unmatched: 2. Per germline, CDR1 SGHTA and CDR2 FQGNSA. The CDR3 reads CASSLGTSGKETQYF. CDR3 sequence (DNA): TGTGCCAGCAGCTTAGGGACTAGCGGTAAAGAGACCCAGTACTTC.

A note on this clone: The same CDR3 also results from other DNA sequences found in this sample. The chain has TRBV14 and TRBJ2-7; D may be TRBD1 (5 bases). V lost 2 bases and J 4 bases, leaving 6 bases between the germline ends. Germline loops: CDR1 SGHDN, CDR2 FVKESK. The CDR3 has 12 amino acids. The CDR3 region has the DNA TGTGCCAGCAGCCAACAGGGTTACGAGCAGTACTTC. Translated: CASSQQGYEQYF. Complete variable domain (other parts from reference TRBV14 and TRBJ2-7): EAGVTQFPSHSVIEKGQTVTLRCDPISGHDNLYWYRRVMGKEIKFLLHFVKESKQDESGMPNNRFLAERTGGTYSTLKVQPAELEDSGVYFCASSQQGYEQYFGPGTRLTVT.

The chain joins TRBV5-1 to TRBJ1-2, with D possibly matching TRBD1 (5 bases). The germline V gene encodes CDR1 SGHRS and CDR2 YFSETQ. There are 12 residues in the CDR3. V was clipped by 5 bases and J by 4 bases, with 9 bases between them. As DNA, the CDR3 is TGCGCCAGCAGAACCGACAGCTATGGCTACACCTTC. Translating gives CASRTDSYGYTF.

V and J are TRBV30 and TRBJ2-7; D call uncertain. This CDR3 region has 11 residues. Trimming left V 0 bases short and J 7 bases short, with 7 bases between. Germline V gene lookup returns CDR1 GTSNPN and CDR2 SVGIG (reference sequence). In DNA form, the CDR3 reads TGTGCCTGGAGTGTAGTAACTGAGCAGTACTTC. Translated: CAWSVVTEQYF.

This clone came up a few times. The chain couples TRBV28 to TRBJ1-6; 7 nucleotides align to TRBD1. This CDR3 comprises 15 residues. The ends lost 6 bases at V and 9 bases at J; junction bases unmatched: 11. Germline CDR1 MDHEN, CDR2 SYDVKM. The DNA for the CDR3 is TGTGCCAGCAGAACTCCCGGGACAGCCAGTTCACCCCTCCACTTT. Translating gives CASRTPGTASSPLHF.

This clone was detected only a few times. The chain has TRBV11-2 and TRBJ1-6; 7 bases fit TRBD1. Losses at the gene ends were 5 bases for V and 4 bases for J; bases not matched to a gene: 11. Per the germline V gene, CDR1 is SGHAT and CDR2 is FQNNGV. The length of the CDR3 is 17 residues. The CDR3 sequence is CASSTKYGQVYNSPLHF. The CDR3 DNA reads TGTGCCAGCAGCACGAAATACGGACAGGTTTATAATTCACCCCTCCACTTT.

This clone was seen a few times. The V and J genes are TRBV7-9 and TRBJ2-1; a possible D gene is TRBD2 (6 bases). CDR1 is SEHNR, CDR2 FQNEAQ, per germline (reference sequence). The CDR3 consists of 17 residues. The ends were cut back, 6 bases at V and 13 bases at J, with 31 bases in the middle. In DNA, the CDR3 is TGTGCCAGCAGGACCAACAGTAGCCCCGTTCTAGCGCAGGAACAGTTCTTC. Its translation is CASRTNSSPVLAQEQFF.

The V call is TRBV5-1, the J call TRBJ2-7, with TRBD1 identical over 8 bases. V shed 4 bases and J 2 bases; nucleotides not matched to a gene: 8. From germline, CDR1 is SGHRS and CDR2 YFSETQ. The CDR3 is made up of 15 amino acids. This chain's CDR3 is CASSPADRGPYEQYF. DNA for the CDR3: TGCGCCAGCAGCCCCGCCGACAGGGGCCCCTACGAGCAGTACTTC. The whole variable domain, remainder taken from reference TRBV5-1 and TRBJ2-7, is KAGVTQTPRYLIKTRGQQVTLSCSPISGHRSVSWYQQTPGQGLQFLFEYFSETQRNKGNFPGRFSGRQFSNSRSEMNVSTLELGDSALYLCASSPADRGPYEQYFGPGTRLTVT.